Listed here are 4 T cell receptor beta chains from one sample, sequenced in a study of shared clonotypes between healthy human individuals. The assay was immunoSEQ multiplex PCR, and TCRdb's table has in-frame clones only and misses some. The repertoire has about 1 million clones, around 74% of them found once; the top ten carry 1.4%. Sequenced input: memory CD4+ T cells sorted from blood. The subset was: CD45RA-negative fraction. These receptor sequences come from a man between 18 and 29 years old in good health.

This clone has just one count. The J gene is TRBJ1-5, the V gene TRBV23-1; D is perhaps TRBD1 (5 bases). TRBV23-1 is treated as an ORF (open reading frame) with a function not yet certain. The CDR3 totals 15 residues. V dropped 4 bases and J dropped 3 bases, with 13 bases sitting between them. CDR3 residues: CASSPSGTHNQPQHF. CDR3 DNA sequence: TGCGCCAGCAGTCCTTCCGGGACTCACAATCAGCCCCAGCATTTT.

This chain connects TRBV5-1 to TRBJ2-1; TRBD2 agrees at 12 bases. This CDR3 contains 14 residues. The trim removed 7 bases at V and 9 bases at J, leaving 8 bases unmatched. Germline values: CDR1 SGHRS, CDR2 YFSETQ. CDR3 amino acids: CASHLAGGQGEQFF. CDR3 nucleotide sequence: TGCGCCAGCCACCTAGCGGGGGGGCAGGGTGAGCAGTTCTTC. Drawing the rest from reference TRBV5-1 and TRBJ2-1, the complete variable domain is KAGVTQTPRYLIKTRGQQVTLSCSPISGHRSVSWYQQTPGQGLQFLFEYFSETQRNKGNFPGRFSGRQFSNSRSEMNVSTLELGDSALYLCASHLAGGQGEQFFGPGTRLTVL.

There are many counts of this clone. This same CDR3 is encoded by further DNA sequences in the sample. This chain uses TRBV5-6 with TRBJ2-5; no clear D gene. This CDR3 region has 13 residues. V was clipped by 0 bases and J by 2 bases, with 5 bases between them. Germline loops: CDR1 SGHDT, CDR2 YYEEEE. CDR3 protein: CASSLGQQETQYF. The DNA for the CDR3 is TGTGCCAGCAGCTTGGGACAACAAGAGACCCAGTACTTC.

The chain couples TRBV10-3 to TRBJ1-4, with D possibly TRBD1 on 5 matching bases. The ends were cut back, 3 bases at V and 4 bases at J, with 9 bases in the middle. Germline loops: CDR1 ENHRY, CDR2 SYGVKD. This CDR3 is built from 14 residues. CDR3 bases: TGTGCCATCAGTGATGACAGCTTTAATGAAAAACTGTTTTTT. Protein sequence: CAISDDSFNEKLFF.